These T cell receptor beta chains were read from a single sample in a study of CD8 T cells in Susac syndrome. TCRdb re-derived calls from the immunoSEQ multiplex PCR reads in MiXCR, one entry per CDR3 protein. The sample includes under 550,000 distinct CDR3 sequences, more than 80% of them seen just once. The sequenced sample was CD8+ T cells from PBMCs. The receptors originated from a human donor with multiple sclerosis. Both conserved end residues are part of each CDR3.

TRBV28 CASSPRVHTDTQYF
TRBV5-4 CASSLDLQGGTEAFF
TRBV20-1 CSARETGDYEQYF
TRBV25-1 CASGGENEETQYF
TRBV6-5 CASRGGSSTDTQYF
TRBV5-4 CASSGELDTEAFF
TRBV5-6 CASSPGRGSNYGYTF
TRBV28 CASSFSPGAYEQYF
TRBV5-5 CASSLYGPSTGELFF
TRBV29-1 CSVSRGGVYNEQFF
TRBV6-2/TRBV6-3 CASSYPTGEGLDNEQFF
TRBV5-1 CASSDGTDQETQYF
TRBV19 CASTSFRDGDQPQHF
TRBV30 CAWGHTEAFF
TRBV6-2/TRBV6-3 CASRSRELFF
TRBV29-1 CSDLQGNTEAFF
TRBV30 CAWSVQRDTQETQYF
TRBV20-1 CSARGAGFTLQETQYF
TRBV7-3 CASSLMGPSPEQFF
TRBV5-6 CASSLVSDRGTGELFF
TRBV10-1 CASSESQGLNTEAFF
TRBV30 CAWGTQVDEQFF
TRBV6-5 CASSYGVAGSTDTQYF
TRBV19 CASSIRETGDSYEQYF
TRBV30 CAWNRAGGGGETQYF
TRBV20-1 CSARNRGGGTGELFF
TRBV5-4 CASSLGTGLRGIKDIQYF
TRBV6-5 CASSYSRTSRHEQYF
TRBV12-3/TRBV12-4 CASSFILAGPTGETQYF
TRBV10-3 CAIRPPSAYEQYF
TRBV3-1 CASSQVTSDTQYF
TRBV9 CASSASGQLNTEAFF